A selection of T cell receptor beta chains follows, all from one sample in a study of CD8 T cells in Susac syndrome. In TCRdb, the immunoSEQ multiplex PCR reads were re-called with MiXCR into one record per CDR3 protein. This repertoire shows some 150,000 distinct CDR3 sequences, approximately 95% found once; its top ten account for approximately 0.15%. Sequenced input: CD4+ T cells from PBMCs. The receptors originated from a human donor with Susac syndrome. Each CDR3 is given with its conserved first and last residue. Each record gives: CDR3 length, D gene, J gene, clone size, V gene, CDR3 DNA, CDR3 protein. A D gene is named only where the DNA matches it firmly. Rows give clone size only sometimes, using once, few, many, or a class for an expanded clone.

length: 15; D: TRBD1; J: TRBJ1-2; size: .; V: TRBV20-1; DNA: TGCAGTGCTAGAGGTCAGGGGGCCGGCCTTTACGGCTACACCTTC; CDR3: CSARGQGAGLYGYTF
length: 13; D: .; J: TRBJ1-4; size: .; V: TRBV9; DNA: TGTGCCAGCAGCGTCATTCCTAATGAAAAACTGTTTTTT; CDR3: CASSVIPNEKLFF
length: 14; D: .; J: TRBJ2-5; size: .; V: TRBV4-1; DNA: TGCGCCAGCAGCCAAGAGTGGTACCAAGAGACCCAGTACTTC; CDR3: CASSQEWYQETQYF
length: 15; D: .; J: TRBJ1-1; size: .; V: TRBV2; DNA: TGTGCCAGCAGTGAAGAACGGGGGGGGACAACTGAAGCTTTCTTT; CDR3: CASSEERGGTTEAFF
length: 15; D: TRBD2; J: TRBJ2-3; size: .; V: TRBV6-6; DNA: TGTGCCAGCAGTAACCCGCGGGGGGCCACAGATACGCAGTATTTT; CDR3: CASSNPRGATDTQYF
length: 13; D: .; J: TRBJ1-2; size: .; V: TRBV3-1; DNA: TGTGCCAGCAGCCAAGCCCCAGAGGTTGGCTACACCTTC; CDR3: CASSQAPEVGYTF
length: 13; D: .; J: TRBJ1-2; size: .; V: TRBV19; DNA: TGTGCCAGTAGTATAGGGCAGAGAGGAGGCTACACCTTC; CDR3: CASSIGQRGGYTF
length: 13; D: TRBD1; J: TRBJ1-2; size: .; V: TRBV3-1; DNA: TGTGCCAGCAGACGCGGGACAGGAGATGGCTACACCTTC; CDR3: CASRRGTGDGYTF
length: 12; D: .; J: TRBJ2-1; size: .; V: TRBV4-2; DNA: TGTGCCAGCTCGAGCTTCCGCAATGAGCAGTTCTTC; CDR3: CASSSFRNEQFF
length: 19; D: TRBD2; J: TRBJ2-4; size: .; V: TRBV4-2; DNA: TGTGCCAGCAGCCAAGAGGCTAGCGGGGCACTCGTAGCCAAAAACATTCAGTACTTC; CDR3: CASSQEASGALVAKNIQYF
length: 12; D: .; J: TRBJ1-2; size: .; V: TRBV20-1; DNA: TGCAGTGCTAGGTCAGGAGAGGATGGCTACACCTTC; CDR3: CSARSGEDGYTF
length: 16; D: .; J: TRBJ2-5; size: .; V: TRBV12-3/TRBV12-4; DNA: TGTGCCAGCAGTTCACGAGGTCAAGAGGGCCAAGAGACCCAGTACTTC; CDR3: CASSSRGQEGQETQYF
length: 13; D: .; J: TRBJ1-5; size: .; V: TRBV4-1; DNA: TGCGCCAGCAGCCAACCTAGCAATCAGCCCCAGCATTTT; CDR3: CASSQPSNQPQHF
length: 12; D: .; J: TRBJ1-5; size: .; V: TRBV12-3/TRBV12-4; DNA: TGTGCCAGCAGTTTCCCGGGCGGGTCCCAGCATTTT; CDR3: CASSFPGGSQHF
length: 12; D: TRBD1; J: TRBJ1-2; size: .; V: TRBV5-6; DNA: TGTGCCAGCAGCCCGGGACAGGAGGGCTACACCTTC; CDR3: CASSPGQEGYTF
length: 12; D: .; J: TRBJ2-7; size: .; V: TRBV25-1; DNA: TGTGCCAGCACCCGAGCGGAGGGGCCGCAGTACTTC; CDR3: CASTRAEGPQYF
length: 16; D: .; J: TRBJ2-1; size: .; V: TRBV20-1; DNA: TGCAGTGCTAGAGTTGCCGGGGGCCCCTCCTACAATGAGCAGTTCTTC; CDR3: CSARVAGGPSYNEQFF
length: 13; D: .; J: TRBJ2-7; size: .; V: TRBV15; DNA: TGTGCCACCAGCTCCCGGGGTTTAGATGAGCAGTACTTC; CDR3: CATSSRGLDEQYF
length: 14; D: .; J: TRBJ2-5; size: once; V: TRBV24-1; DNA: TGTGCCACCAGTGATTTGGTGGGGGCAGAGACCCAGTACTTC; CDR3: CATSDLVGAETQYF
length: 12; D: .; J: TRBJ2-1; size: .; V: TRBV29-1; DNA: TGCAGCGTGGACAACAGGGGAGGTGAGCAGTTCTTC; CDR3: CSVDNRGGEQFF
length: 13; D: .; J: TRBJ1-5; size: once; V: TRBV7-9; DNA: TGTGCCAGCAGCGGGTTCGATAATCAGCCCCAGCATTTT; CDR3: CASSGFDNQPQHF
length: 13; D: .; J: TRBJ2-3; size: .; V: TRBV19; DNA: TGTGCCAGTATGGGCGGGAGCACAGATACGCAGTATTTT; CDR3: CASMGGSTDTQYF
length: 16; D: TRBD1; J: TRBJ2-1; size: .; V: TRBV5-1; DNA: TGCGCCAGCCGATCGGGACAGGGGGCGAATCAGGATGAGCAGTTCTTC; CDR3: CASRSGQGANQDEQFF
length: 13; D: TRBD1; J: TRBJ2-3; size: few; V: TRBV7-2; DNA: TGTGCCAGCAGCCCTCAGGGGGCAGATACGCAGTATTTT; CDR3: CASSPQGADTQYF
length: 15; D: .; J: TRBJ2-7; size: .; V: TRBV10-3; DNA: TGTGCCCTCCCCGACAGGACCAATTTCCCCTACGAGCAGTACTTC; CDR3: CALPDRTNFPYEQYF
length: 14; D: .; J: TRBJ1-2; size: .; V: TRBV3-1; DNA: TGTGCCAGCAGCCAAGACGGGGCGGGGTATGGCTACACCTTC; CDR3: CASSQDGAGYGYTF
length: 12; D: .; J: TRBJ2-5; size: .; V: TRBV29-1; DNA: TGCAGCGTTGAAGAGGACGCAGAGACCCAGTACTTC; CDR3: CSVEEDAETQYF
length: 16; D: TRBD1; J: TRBJ2-7; size: .; V: TRBV5-1; DNA: TGCGCCAGCAGCTATGGTACAGGGGTCTGGACGGGTGAGCAGTACTTC; CDR3: CASSYGTGVWTGEQYF
length: 14; D: .; J: TRBJ1-5; size: once; V: TRBV7-2; DNA: TGTGCCAGCAGCTCGAGAATGACAGACCAGCCCCAGCATTTT; CDR3: CASSSRMTDQPQHF
length: 13; D: TRBD1; J: TRBJ2-7; size: .; V: TRBV2; DNA: TGTGCCAGCAGAACAGGGGCTAGGTACGAGCAGTACTTC; CDR3: CASRTGARYEQYF